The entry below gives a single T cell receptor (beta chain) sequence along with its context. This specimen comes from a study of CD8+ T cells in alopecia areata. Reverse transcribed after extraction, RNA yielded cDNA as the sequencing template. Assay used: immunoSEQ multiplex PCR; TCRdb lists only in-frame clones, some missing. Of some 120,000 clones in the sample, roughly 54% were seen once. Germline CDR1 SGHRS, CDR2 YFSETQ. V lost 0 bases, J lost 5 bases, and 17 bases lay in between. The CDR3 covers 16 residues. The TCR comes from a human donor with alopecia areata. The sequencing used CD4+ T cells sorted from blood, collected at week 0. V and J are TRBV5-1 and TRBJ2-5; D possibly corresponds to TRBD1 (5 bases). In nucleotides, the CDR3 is TGCGCCAGCAGCTTGGGCTTGGACCCCTCAGGGGAGACCCAGTACTTC. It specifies CASSLGLDPSGETQYF.